The clone carrying this T cell receptor (beta chain) was seen many times. Assembly of TCR beta libraries relied on iRepertoire HTBI primers together with Arm-PCR of CDR3 regions. Using its own MiXCR run on the multiplex PCR reads, TCRdb lists one record per CDR3 protein. The sample consists of hundreds of thousands of distinct CDR3 sequences, 15% to 20% of them appearing once. The record originates from a study of regulatory T cells in long-lasting Graves disease. The CDR3 has 13 amino acids. Trimming removed 4 bases from V and 9 bases from J; junction bases left unmatched: 6. Germline V CDR1 and CDR2: DFQATT, SNEGSKA (reference sequence). Described time point: newly diagnosed GD, antithyroid drugs for less than 3 months. Preparation of the TCR library used RNA extracted from PBMCs. This sample also belongs to another study, concerning T cells in Graves' hyperthyroidism and ophthalmopathy.

The rearrangement uses TRBV20-1 and TRBJ2-1; 10 bases fit TRBD2. The sequencing here drew on peripheral blood mononuclear cells (PBMCs), taken at new diagnosis, from a patient treated with antithyroid drugs. The receptor's source is a young man with Graves disease. This CDR3 reads CSATAGGPIEQFF. CDR3 in DNA: TGCAGTGCTACAGCGGGAGGGCCTATTGAGCAGTTCTTC.